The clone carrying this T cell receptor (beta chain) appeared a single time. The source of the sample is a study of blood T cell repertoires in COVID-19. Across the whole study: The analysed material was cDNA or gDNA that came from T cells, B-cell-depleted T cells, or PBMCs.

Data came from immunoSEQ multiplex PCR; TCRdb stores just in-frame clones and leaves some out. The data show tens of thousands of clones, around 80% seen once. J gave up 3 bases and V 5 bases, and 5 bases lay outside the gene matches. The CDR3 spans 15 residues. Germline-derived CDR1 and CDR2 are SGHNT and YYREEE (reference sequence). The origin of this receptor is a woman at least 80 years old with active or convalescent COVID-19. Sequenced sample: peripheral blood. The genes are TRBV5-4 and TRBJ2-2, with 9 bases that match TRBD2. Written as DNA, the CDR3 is TGTGCCAGCAGAGGCGGGGGGGTTGACACCGGGGAGCTGTTTTTT. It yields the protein CASRGGGVDTGELFF.